These 16 T cell receptor beta chains share one sample of origin, sequenced in a study of CD8 T cells in Susac syndrome. RNA in amounts of 0.5 to 1 ug was reverse transcribed with random hexamers. Via MiXCR, TCRdb re-called the immunoSEQ multiplex PCR reads, giving one row per CDR3 protein. The sample carries 150,000 or so distinct CDR3 sequences, more than 90% recorded once. Sequencing was done on a sample of CD4+ T cells from PBMCs. The receptor source for this set is a human donor in good health.

The chain carries TRBV9 and TRBJ1-1; perhaps TRBD1 as D (5 bases). The CDR3 sequence is 15 residues long. V shed 1 base and J shed 2 bases, with 12 bases lying between them. The germline V gene has CDR1 SGDLS and CDR2 YYNGEE. The CDR3 DNA sequence: TGTGCCAGCAGCGTAATGGGGGAGACTAACACTGAAGCTTTCTTT. Translated, it gives CASSVMGETNTEAFF.

The chain joins TRBV20-1 to TRBJ2-1; TRBD1 aligns across 8 bases. CDR1 and CDR2 from the germline V gene are DFQATT and SNEGSKA (reference sequence). The trim removed 5 bases at V and 5 bases at J, leaving 5 bases unmatched. This CDR3 is built from 13 residues. The DNA of the CDR3 is TGCAGTGCTCCTCGGACAGGGAACAATGAGCAGTTCTTC. It yields the protein CSAPRTGNNEQFF.

This rearrangement joins TRBV7-2 to TRBJ2-2; 7 positions agree with TRBD2. The germline V gene encodes CDR1 SGHTA and CDR2 FQGNSA. Trimming took 8 bases from V and 4 from J; bases not matched to a gene: 7. The CDR3 has 14 residues. CDR3 in amino acids: CASGRTRSTGELFF. As DNA, the CDR3 is TGTGCCAGCGGTAGGACTAGATCCACCGGGGAGCTGTTTTTT.

This clonotype was counted between two and nine times. This chain connects TRBV6-5 to TRBJ1-1, with D unclear. This CDR3 has 13 residues. CDR1 and CDR2 (germline): MNHEY, SVGAGI. Trimming cost V 4 bases and J 1 base, with 7 bases left between them. The CDR3 DNA is TGTGCCAGCAGTTCGACGGGGAACACTGAAGCTTTCTTT. The encoded protein is CASSSTGNTEAFF.

This chain uses TRBV14 with TRBJ1-2, with D perhaps TRBD1 (5 bases). V lost 1 base and J 4 bases, leaving 13 bases between the germline ends. Germline V CDR1 and CDR2: SGHDN, FVKESK. This CDR3 has 15 residues. CDR3 DNA: TGTGCCAGCAGCCAAGCCGGTACAGGCCCCTATGGCTACACCTTC. This sequence encodes CASSQAGTGPYGYTF. The full variable domain, in which reference TRBV14 and TRBJ1-2 provide the parts outside the CDR3, is EAGVTQFPSHSVIEKGQTVTLRCDPISGHDNLYWYRRVMGKEIKFLLHFVKESKQDESGMPNNRFLAERTGGTYSTLKVQPAELEDSGVYFCASSQAGTGPYGYTFGSGTRLTVV.

This chain uses TRBV28 with TRBJ1-3; D not certain. The CDR3 is 14 residues long. Germline V CDR1 and CDR2: MDHEN, SYDVKM. V lost 5 bases and J lost 4, with 12 bases in between. The CDR3: CASSKPGQGNTIYF. CDR3 in DNA: TGTGCCAGCAGTAAACCCGGGCAAGGAAACACCATATATTTT. Drawing the rest from reference TRBV28 and TRBJ1-3, the complete variable domain is DVKVTQSSRYLVKRTGEKVFLECVQDMDHENMFWYRQDPGLGLRLIYFSYDVKMKEKGDIPEGYSVSREKKERFSLILESASTNQTSMYLCASSKPGQGNTIYFGEGSWLTVV.

The chain carries TRBV7-9 and TRBJ2-5, with TRBD1 identical over 12 bases. The CDR3 has 16 residues. The V gene's germline CDR1 is SEHNR and CDR2 FQNEAQ (reference sequence). The V and J ends lost 4 bases and 5 bases, in that order; junction bases with no gene match: 8. The DNA for the CDR3 is TGTGCCAGCAGCTCTTCCGGGACAGGGGGCGCTGAGACCCAGTACTTC. Its translation is CASSSSGTGGAETQYF.

This chain joins TRBV20-1 and TRBJ2-7; TRBD1 matches 7 bases. Germline values: CDR1 DFQATT, CDR2 SNEGSKA (reference sequence). The CDR3 has 14 residues. V gave up 2 bases and J gave up 3 bases; unmatched junction bases: 7. This CDR3 reads CSARSARDSYEQYF. CDR3 nucleotide sequence: TGCAGTGCTAGATCCGCCCGGGACAGCTACGAGCAGTACTTC.

The V call is TRBV20-1, the J call TRBJ2-5; 9 bases match TRBD2. CDR1 is DFQATT and CDR2 is SNEGSKA in the germline V gene (reference sequence). This CDR3 has 13 residues. V shed 5 bases, J shed 5 bases, and the junction held 6 bases outside the gene matches. The CDR3 region is CSAAGGARETQYF. CDR3 nucleotides: TGCAGTGCTGCGGGGGGGGCAAGGGAGACCCAGTACTTC.

The gene calls are TRBV28 and TRBJ2-3, with 10 bases lining up with TRBD2. The CDR3 sequence is 16 residues long. CDR1 is MDHEN and CDR2 is SYDVKM in the germline V gene. V shed 6 bases and J 1 base; nucleotides not matched to a gene: 7. CDR3 bases: TGTGCCAGCAGAGCGGGGGGGCTGGGTGGCACAGATACGCAGTATTTT. Translating it yields CASRAGGLGGTDTQYF.

The chain recombines TRBV6-2 or TRBV6-3 with TRBJ2-3; D is perhaps TRBD2 (5 bases). CDR1 is MNHEY, CDR2 SVGEGT, per germline. Trimming cost V 4 bases and J 6 bases, with 17 bases left between them. The CDR3 is 15 residues long. This chain's CDR3 is CASSSSGVFSDTQYF. The CDR3 DNA follows: TGTGCCAGCAGTTCGTCCGGGGTATTCTCGGATACGCAGTATTTT.

The V and J genes are TRBV29-1 and TRBJ1-2, with D maybe TRBD1 (5 bases). The CDR3 is 11 amino acids. V dropped 4 bases and J dropped 7 bases, with 10 bases sitting between them. Germline CDR1 is SQVTM and CDR2 is ANQGSEA. Here the CDR3 DNA reads TGCAGCGTTGCAGGGTTACTTGGCTACACCTTC. Amino acids: CSVAGLLGYTF. Complete variable domain (other parts from reference TRBV29-1 and TRBJ1-2): SAVISQKPSRDICQRGTSLTIQCQVDSQVTMMFWYRQQPGQSLTLIATANQGSEATYESGFVIDKFPISRPNLTFSTLTVSNMSPEDSSIYLCSVAGLLGYTFGSGTRLTVV.

V and J are TRBV7-9 and TRBJ2-7, with 8 nucleotides matching TRBD2. This CDR3 contains 16 residues. Germline V gene sequence: CDR1 SEHNR, CDR2 FQNEAQ (reference sequence). With 3 bases clipped from V and 5 bases from J, the junction kept 12 bases outside the gene matches. CDR3 bases: TGTGCCAGCAGCTTGTATCGGACTAGCAAGTCCAACGAGCAGTACTTC. This codes for CASSLYRTSKSNEQYF.

The V call is TRBV7-3, the J call TRBJ2-5; 7 nucleotides line up with TRBD1. V dropped 5 bases and J dropped 2; count of bases not matched to a gene: 5. This CDR3 comprises 14 residues. Germline assignment: CDR1 SGHTA and CDR2 FQGTGA. In nucleotides, the CDR3 is TGTGCCAGCAGCCCGACAGGGCTACAAGAGACCCAGTACTTC. Translating it yields CASSPTGLQETQYF.

The chain joins TRBV19 to TRBJ1-2; 10 bases line up with TRBD1. Germline assignment: CDR1 LNHDA and CDR2 SQIVND (reference sequence). With 6 bases clipped from V and 7 bases from J, the junction kept 11 bases outside the gene matches. There are 15 residues in the CDR3. This CDR3 reads CASRPRDRGAGGYTF. CDR3 bases: TGTGCCAGTAGACCGAGGGACAGGGGAGCTGGTGGCTACACCTTC.

The CDR3 loop is CSARDSGTGQETQYF. The CDR3 DNA is TGCAGTGCTAGGGACAGTGGGACAGGGCAAGAGACCCAGTACTTC. The chain recombines TRBV20-1 with TRBJ2-5; 9 bases line up with TRBD1. The CDR3 extends over 15 amino acids. Germline lookup yields CDR1 DFQATT and CDR2 SNEGSKA (reference sequence). J was trimmed by 2 bases and V by 3 bases; bases with no gene match: 7.